This T cell receptor (beta chain) was identified in a study of cytomegalovirus exposure and HLA in healthy donors. Study-wide results and caveats: CMV antigen specificity was confirmed in vitro for three CMV-associated chains. According to a later analysis, TCR clusters from the first cohort tended to co-occur in the approximately 120 validation repertoires.

Concerning this clone: The antigen is unknown.

The assay was immunoSEQ multiplex PCR, and TCRdb's table has in-frame clones only and misses some. Of about 75,000 clones in the sample, about 82% were seen once. From the approximately 120-subject validation cohort, which was separate from the roughly 670-subject first cohort, the donors were drawn. The sequenced sample consisted of PBMCs. The sequence came from a man younger than 45 in good health and CMV-seronegative.

The CDR3, as DNA: TGTGCCAGTAGTATAGGATCCAGGAACACTGAAGCTTTCTTT. Residues: CASSIGSRNTEAFF. V and J are TRBV19 and TRBJ1-1; D is uncertain. Germline lookup yields CDR1 LNHDA and CDR2 SQIVND (reference sequence). The CDR3 runs 14 residues. V lost 1 base and J lost 1, with 7 bases in between.